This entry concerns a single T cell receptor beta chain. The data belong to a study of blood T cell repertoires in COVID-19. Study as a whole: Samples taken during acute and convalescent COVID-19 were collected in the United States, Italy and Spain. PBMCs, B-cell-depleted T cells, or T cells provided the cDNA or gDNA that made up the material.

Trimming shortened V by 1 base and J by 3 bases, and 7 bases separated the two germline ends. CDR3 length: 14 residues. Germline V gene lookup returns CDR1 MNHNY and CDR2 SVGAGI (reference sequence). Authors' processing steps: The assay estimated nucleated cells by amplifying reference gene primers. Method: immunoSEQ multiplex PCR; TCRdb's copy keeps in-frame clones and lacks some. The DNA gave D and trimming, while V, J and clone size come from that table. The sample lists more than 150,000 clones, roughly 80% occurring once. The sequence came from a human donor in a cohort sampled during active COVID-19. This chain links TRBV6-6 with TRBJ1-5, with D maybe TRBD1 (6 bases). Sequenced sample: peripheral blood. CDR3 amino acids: CASSYWTDNQPQHF. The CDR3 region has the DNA TGTGCCAGCAGTTACTGGACAGACAATCAGCCCCAGCATTTT.